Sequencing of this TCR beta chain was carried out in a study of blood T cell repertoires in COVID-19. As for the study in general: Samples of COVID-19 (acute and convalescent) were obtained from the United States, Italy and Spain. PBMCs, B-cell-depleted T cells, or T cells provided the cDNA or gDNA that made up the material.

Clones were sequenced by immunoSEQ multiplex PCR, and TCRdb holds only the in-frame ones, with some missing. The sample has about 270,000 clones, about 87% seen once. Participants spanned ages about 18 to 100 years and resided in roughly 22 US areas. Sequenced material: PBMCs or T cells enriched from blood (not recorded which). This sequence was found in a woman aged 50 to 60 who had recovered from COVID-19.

DNA of the CDR3: TGTGCCAGCAGCTTGCGGGGGCAAGCAGATACGCAGTATTTT. Translating gives CASSLRGQADTQYF. The V call is TRBV7-3, the J call TRBJ2-3; D may be TRBD2 (7 bases). V shed 3 bases and J shed 4 bases, with 11 bases lying between them. The germline CDR1 and CDR2 sequences are SGHTA and FQGTGA. CDR3 size: 14 residues. The full variable domain, with the rest looked up from reference TRBV7-3 and TRBJ2-3, is GAGVSQTPSNKVTEKGKYVELRCDPISGHTALYWYRQSLGQGPEFLIYFQGTGAADDSGLPNDRFFAVRPEGSVSTLKIQRTERGDSAVYLCASSLRGQADTQYFGPGTRLTVL.